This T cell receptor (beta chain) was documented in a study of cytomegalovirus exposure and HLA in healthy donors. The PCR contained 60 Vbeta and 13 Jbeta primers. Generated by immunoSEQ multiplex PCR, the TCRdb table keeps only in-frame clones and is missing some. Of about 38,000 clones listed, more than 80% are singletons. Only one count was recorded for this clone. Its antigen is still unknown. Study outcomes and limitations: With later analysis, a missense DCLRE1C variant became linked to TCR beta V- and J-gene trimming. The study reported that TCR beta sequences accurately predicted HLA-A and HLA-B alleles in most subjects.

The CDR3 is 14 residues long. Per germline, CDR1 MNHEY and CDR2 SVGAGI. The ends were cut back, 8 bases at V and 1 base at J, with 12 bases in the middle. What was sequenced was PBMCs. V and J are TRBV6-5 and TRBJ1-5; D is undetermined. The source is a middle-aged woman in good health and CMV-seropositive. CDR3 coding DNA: TGTGCCAGCCGAACCCAGGCGAGCAATCAGCCCCAGCATTTT. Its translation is CASRTQASNQPQHF.